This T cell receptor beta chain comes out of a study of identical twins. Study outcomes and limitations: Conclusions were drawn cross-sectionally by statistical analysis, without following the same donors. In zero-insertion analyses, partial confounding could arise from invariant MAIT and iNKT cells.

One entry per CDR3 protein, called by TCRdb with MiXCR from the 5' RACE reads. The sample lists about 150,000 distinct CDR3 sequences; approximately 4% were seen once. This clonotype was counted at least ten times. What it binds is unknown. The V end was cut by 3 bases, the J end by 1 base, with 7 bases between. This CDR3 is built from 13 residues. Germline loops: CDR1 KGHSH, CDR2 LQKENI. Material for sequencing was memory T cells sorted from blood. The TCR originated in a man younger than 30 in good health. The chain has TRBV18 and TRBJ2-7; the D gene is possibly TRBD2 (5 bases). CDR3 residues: CASSPGVSYEQYV. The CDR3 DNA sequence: TGTGCCAGCTCACCGGGAGTTTCCTACGAGCAGTACGTC.